Listed below are T cell receptor beta chains from one sample, sequenced in a study of T cell responses to AZD1222 COVID-19 vaccine. Method: immunoSEQ multiplex PCR; TCRdb's copy keeps in-frame clones and lacks some. Counted here are 86,000 or so clones, 85% to 95% occurring once; the ten biggest clones make up approximately 10%. Material: peripheral blood, obtained 28 days after the second AZD1222 dose. Receptor source: an adult who received the AZD1222 COVID-19 vaccine. Each CDR3 is given with its conserved first and last residue. The D gene is left open where the match is weak. Clone size is shown for a subset of rows, as once, few, many or a class of expanded clone.

V gene: TRBV18; J gene: TRBJ1-1; D gene: TRBD1; clone size: .; CDR3 DNA: TGTGCCAGCTCACCACAGGGGGCGGACACTGAAGCTTTCTTT; CDR3 protein: CASSPQGADTEAFF
V gene: TRBV28; J gene: TRBJ1-2; D gene: TRBD1; clone size: .; CDR3 DNA: TGTGCCAGCAGTTTCGACAGGGGCTATGGCTACACCTTC; CDR3 protein: CASSFDRGYGYTF
V gene: TRBV28; J gene: TRBJ2-1; D gene: .; clone size: .; CDR3 DNA: TGTGCCAGCAGTACCCCATCCGGGAAGCAGTTCTTC; CDR3 protein: CASSTPSGKQFF
V gene: TRBV18; J gene: TRBJ1-1; D gene: .; clone size: .; CDR3 DNA: TGTGCCAGCTCACCCGCTGGACAGACGAACACTGAAGCTTTCTTT; CDR3 protein: CASSPAGQTNTEAFF
V gene: TRBV27; J gene: TRBJ2-3; D gene: .; clone size: once; CDR3 DNA: TGTGCCAGCAGTTTAGAGGTCAAGTCAGATACGCAGTATTTT; CDR3 protein: CASSLEVKSDTQYF
V gene: TRBV7-3; J gene: TRBJ2-2; D gene: TRBD2; clone size: .; CDR3 DNA: TGTGCCAGCAGCTTGGGCGGGAGGGCCCTCGGCGGGGAGCTGTTTTTT; CDR3 protein: CASSLGGRALGGELFF
V gene: TRBV7-3; J gene: TRBJ2-3; D gene: .; clone size: .; CDR3 DNA: TGTGCCAGCAGCTTAATGGGTAGCGACCCAGATACGCAGTATTTT; CDR3 protein: CASSLMGSDPDTQYF
V gene: TRBV10-2; J gene: TRBJ1-1; D gene: TRBD1; clone size: .; CDR3 DNA: TGCGCCACCACCGACGGGACAGGGGGAGGCACTGAAGCTTTCTTT; CDR3 protein: CATTDGTGGGTEAFF
V gene: TRBV7-9; J gene: TRBJ1-4; D gene: .; clone size: few; CDR3 DNA: TGTGCCAGCAGCTCGACAGCTCCTAATGAAAAACTGTTTTTT; CDR3 protein: CASSSTAPNEKLFF
V gene: TRBV3-1/TRBV3-2; J gene: TRBJ1-1; D gene: .; clone size: .; CDR3 DNA: TGTGCCAGCAAAACAGGAAACACTGAAGCTTTCTTT; CDR3 protein: CASKTGNTEAFF
V gene: TRBV5-1; J gene: TRBJ2-3; D gene: .; clone size: .; CDR3 DNA: TGCGCCAGCAGCCTGGACTCCGTCAAAGATACGCAGTATTTT; CDR3 protein: CASSLDSVKDTQYF
V gene: TRBV30; J gene: TRBJ1-6; D gene: .; clone size: .; CDR3 DNA: TGTGCCTGGAGTGCACAGGGCGGAGGTAATTCACCCCTCCACTTT; CDR3 protein: CAWSAQGGGNSPLHF
V gene: TRBV18; J gene: TRBJ2-1; D gene: .; clone size: .; CDR3 DNA: TGTGCCAGCTCACTGAACAGGGCCGATGAGCAGTTCTTC; CDR3 protein: CASSLNRADEQFF
V gene: TRBV12-3/TRBV12-4; J gene: TRBJ1-1; D gene: .; clone size: .; CDR3 DNA: TGTGCCAGCAGTCGCCGGGACCAGGAAGCTTTCTTT; CDR3 protein: CASSRRDQEAFF
V gene: TRBV5-1; J gene: TRBJ1-1; D gene: TRBD1; clone size: .; CDR3 DNA: TGCGCCAGCAGCTCTGACAGGGATGAAGCTTTCTTT; CDR3 protein: CASSSDRDEAFF
V gene: TRBV11-1; J gene: TRBJ2-5; D gene: .; clone size: .; CDR3 DNA: TGTGCCAGCAGCTGGGGCCTGCAAGAGACCCAGTACTTC; CDR3 protein: CASSWGLQETQYF
V gene: TRBV5-1; J gene: TRBJ1-4; D gene: TRBD1; clone size: .; CDR3 DNA: TGCGCCAGCAGCTTGTTGGGACAGGGGGTGACTAATGAAAAACTGTTTTTT; CDR3 protein: CASSLLGQGVTNEKLFF
V gene: TRBV7-3; J gene: TRBJ1-2; D gene: .; clone size: .; CDR3 DNA: TGTGCCAGCAGCGAAACGGCGAACTATGGCTACACCTTC; CDR3 protein: CASSETANYGYTF
V gene: TRBV10-3; J gene: TRBJ1-4; D gene: .; clone size: once; CDR3 DNA: TGTGCCATCAGGGCCTCGGCGGTCGAAAATGAAAAACTGTTTTTT; CDR3 protein: CAIRASAVENEKLFF
V gene: TRBV5-6; J gene: TRBJ1-2; D gene: .; clone size: .; CDR3 DNA: TGTGCCAGCAGCTTGTGGTCTGGGGAGGATGGCTACACCTTC; CDR3 protein: CASSLWSGEDGYTF
V gene: TRBV5-6; J gene: TRBJ1-2; D gene: TRBD1; clone size: once; CDR3 DNA: TGTGCCAGCAGCTTGGCCGGGACAGCATATGGCTACACCTTC; CDR3 protein: CASSLAGTAYGYTF
V gene: TRBV13; J gene: TRBJ2-5; D gene: .; clone size: .; CDR3 DNA: TGTGCCAGCAGCCACCCGACACCAAAGCAAGAGACCCAGTACTTC; CDR3 protein: CASSHPTPKQETQYF
V gene: TRBV25-1; J gene: TRBJ2-1; D gene: TRBD2; clone size: .; CDR3 DNA: TGTGCCAGCAGTGGCGGACTAGCGGGAACCAATGAGCAGTTCTTC; CDR3 protein: CASSGGLAGTNEQFF
V gene: TRBV30; J gene: TRBJ2-7; D gene: .; clone size: .; CDR3 DNA: TGTGCCTGGGGCGATAGTCCAGGGGTCTACGAGCAGTACTTC; CDR3 protein: CAWGDSPGVYEQYF
V gene: TRBV18; J gene: TRBJ1-4; D gene: .; clone size: .; CDR3 DNA: TGTGCCAGCTCACCACCAGATGAAAAACTGTTTTTT; CDR3 protein: CASSPPDEKLFF
V gene: TRBV30; J gene: TRBJ1-5; D gene: .; clone size: .; CDR3 DNA: TGTGCCTGGAGTCTTGATGGCAATCAGCCCCAGCATTTT; CDR3 protein: CAWSLDGNQPQHF
V gene: TRBV7-9; J gene: TRBJ1-6; D gene: .; clone size: once; CDR3 DNA: TGTGCCAGCAGCTTAGAATCAGGGCGGAATTCACCCCTCCACTTT; CDR3 protein: CASSLESGRNSPLHF
V gene: TRBV29-1; J gene: TRBJ2-1; D gene: TRBD1; clone size: .; CDR3 DNA: TGCAGCGCTTTAATCCGGACAGGGGGAGACAATGAGCAGTTCTTC; CDR3 protein: CSALIRTGGDNEQFF
V gene: TRBV29-1; J gene: TRBJ2-7; D gene: .; clone size: .; CDR3 DNA: TGCAGCGTGGTTCCCAGGACAAACGAGCAGTACTTC; CDR3 protein: CSVVPRTNEQYF
V gene: TRBV28; J gene: TRBJ2-2; D gene: .; clone size: .; CDR3 DNA: TGTGCCAGCAATCATATGGAGGGGTACACCGGGGAGCTGTTTTTT; CDR3 protein: CASNHMEGYTGELFF
V gene: TRBV29-1; J gene: TRBJ1-1; D gene: .; clone size: .; CDR3 DNA: TGCAGCGTTGTGAGGGGAAGGGTGAACACTGAAGCTTTCTTT; CDR3 protein: CSVVRGRVNTEAFF
V gene: TRBV5-3; J gene: TRBJ1-2; D gene: .; clone size: .; CDR3 DNA: TGTGCCAGAAGTCGAGGGGTCGATGGCTACACCTTC; CDR3 protein: CARSRGVDGYTF
V gene: TRBV3-1/TRBV3-2; J gene: TRBJ2-3; D gene: .; clone size: .; CDR3 DNA: TGTGCCAGCAGCCAGGACAGTCGGGGTGTCACAGATACGCAGTATTTT; CDR3 protein: CASSQDSRGVTDTQYF
V gene: TRBV12-3/TRBV12-4; J gene: TRBJ1-5; D gene: .; clone size: .; CDR3 DNA: TGTGCCAGCAGCGGACAGACCAATCAGCCCCAGCATTTT; CDR3 protein: CASSGQTNQPQHF
V gene: TRBV2; J gene: TRBJ1-2; D gene: TRBD1; clone size: .; CDR3 DNA: TGTGCCAGCAGTGAAGCAGGGGGACAGTTCAACGGCTACACCTTC; CDR3 protein: CASSEAGGQFNGYTF
V gene: TRBV6-5; J gene: TRBJ1-1; D gene: TRBD1; clone size: .; CDR3 DNA: TGTGCCAGCAGCCAGCCGGGACAGACGAACACTGAAGCTTTCTTT; CDR3 protein: CASSQPGQTNTEAFF
V gene: TRBV5-4; J gene: TRBJ1-2; D gene: .; clone size: .; CDR3 DNA: TGTGCCAGCAGCTCCAGAGGAAGGGTATCTGTTCTGGGCTACACCTTC; CDR3 protein: CASSSRGRVSVLGYTF
V gene: TRBV3-1/TRBV3-2; J gene: TRBJ2-7; D gene: .; clone size: .; CDR3 DNA: TGTGCCAGCAGCCAAGTAGGCGGAACGCAGTACTTC; CDR3 protein: CASSQVGGTQYF
V gene: TRBV6-5; J gene: TRBJ1-5; D gene: TRBD1; clone size: .; CDR3 DNA: TGTGCCAGCAGTTATAGGACAGGGGGAAATCAGCCCCAGCATTTT; CDR3 protein: CASSYRTGGNQPQHF
V gene: TRBV6-6; J gene: TRBJ1-4; D gene: .; clone size: .; CDR3 DNA: TGTGCCAGCAGAAAACAAGCGGGGAAACTGTTTTTT; CDR3 protein: CASRKQAGKLFF
V gene: TRBV28; J gene: TRBJ1-2; D gene: TRBD1; clone size: .; CDR3 DNA: TGTGCCAGCAGTATATCTCCGGGACAGGGTGACTATGGCTACACCTTC; CDR3 protein: CASSISPGQGDYGYTF
V gene: TRBV10-2; J gene: TRBJ1-2; D gene: .; clone size: .; CDR3 DNA: TGCGCCAGCAGTGACCCTTCCTATGGCTACACCTTC; CDR3 protein: CASSDPSYGYTF